The rows below give T cell receptor beta chains drawn from one sample of a study of blood T cell repertoires in COVID-19. Generated by immunoSEQ multiplex PCR, the TCRdb table keeps only in-frame clones and is missing some. The sample holds approximately 97,000 clones; around nine tenths are singletons and the top ten take under 2%. The sample consisted of peripheral blood. The source is a woman between 45 and 60 years old with COVID-19, enrolled during active disease. Both conserved end residues are part of each CDR3. The D gene is left open where the match is weak. Expanded clones are given a class, and other clones once, few, many or no size at all.

J gene	clone size	D gene	V gene	CDR3 protein	CDR3 DNA
TRBJ1-1	-	TRBD1	TRBV19	CASGEQGMNTEAFF	TGTGCCAGTGGGGAACAGGGGATGAACACTGAAGCTTTCTTT
TRBJ2-7	-	-	TRBV6-5	CASSLLVGNDYEQYF	TGTGCCAGCAGCCTGTTAGTCGGTAATGACTACGAGCAGTACTTC
TRBJ2-2	-	TRBD2	TRBV5-1	CASSLGGRTGELFF	TGCGCCAGCAGCTTGGGCGGGAGGACCGGGGAGCTGTTTTTT
TRBJ1-1	-	-	TRBV19	CATQWGGTSEAFF	TGTGCCACCCAATGGGGGGGCACCTCCGAAGCTTTCTTT
TRBJ2-3	-	TRBD2	TRBV10-3	CAISDPSGGYTDTQYF	TGTGCCATCAGTGACCCCTCGGGGGGTTACACAGATACGCAGTATTTT
TRBJ2-1	-	TRBD1	TRBV24-1	CATSDLGQGAREQFF	TGTGCCACCAGTGACCTGGGACAGGGGGCAAGAGAGCAGTTCTTC
TRBJ2-1	-	-	TRBV5-1	CASSFRDSSYNEQFF	TGCGCCAGCAGCTTCCGGGACTCTTCCTACAATGAGCAGTTCTTC
TRBJ2-7	-	-	TRBV9	CASSVGPESYEQYF	TGTGCCAGCAGCGTAGGTCCGGAGTCCTACGAGCAGTACTTC
TRBJ2-5	-	TRBD1	TRBV14	CASSLVGQGMRETQYF	TGTGCCAGCAGCCTTGTGGGACAGGGGATGCGTGAGACCCAGTACTTC
TRBJ2-1	-	TRBD1	TRBV19	CASSSGQGGEQFF	TGTGCCAGTAGTTCGGGACAGGGAGGTGAGCAGTTCTTC
TRBJ1-1	-	-	TRBV12-3/TRBV12-4	CASSQVFSEAFF	TGTGCCAGCAGCCAGGTGTTTTCTGAAGCTTTCTTT
TRBJ1-2	-	TRBD1	TRBV10-3	CATGTGIGYTF	TGTGCCACCGGGACAGGGATTGGCTACACCTTC
TRBJ1-3	-	-	TRBV6-5	CASSYDSGSGNTIYF	TGTGCCAGCAGTTACGACAGTGGGTCTGGAAACACCATATATTTT
TRBJ2-2	-	TRBD2	TRBV2	CASSESGANTGELFF	TGTGCCAGCAGTGAAAGCGGGGCGAACACCGGGGAGCTGTTTTTT
TRBJ1-5	-	-	TRBV30	CAWSREGGRPQHF	TGTGCCTGGAGTAGGGAGGGGGGAAGGCCCCAGCATTTT
TRBJ2-6	-	TRBD1	TRBV20-1	CSASGPGTVAFRANVLTF	TGCAGTGCTAGTGGCCCCGGGACAGTCGCCTTTCGGGCCAACGTCCTGACTTTC
TRBJ1-1	-	-	TRBV7-9	CASSLAGGWNTEAFF	TGTGCCAGCAGCTTAGCGGGAGGATGGAACACTGAAGCTTTCTTT
TRBJ1-5	-	TRBD1	TRBV19	CASSWGTGENQPQHF	TGTGCCAGTTCCTGGGGGACAGGGGAGAATCAGCCCCAGCATTTT
TRBJ1-3	-	-	TRBV6-1	CASSEALPGGSNTIYF	TGTGCCAGCAGTGAAGCGCTTCCGGGGGGCAGTAACACCATATATTTT
TRBJ2-3	-	-	TRBV9	CASSVDGGSDTQYF	TGTGCCAGCAGCGTAGACGGCGGGTCAGATACGCAGTATTTT
TRBJ2-3	-	TRBD1	TRBV5-1	CASSLDGTGWTDTQYF	TGCGCCAGCAGCTTGGACGGGACAGGGTGGACAGATACGCAGTATTTT
TRBJ2-1	-	TRBD2	TRBV11-3	CASRPGAGGLAGNEQFF	TGTGCCAGCCGCCCTGGAGCTGGAGGACTAGCGGGGAATGAGCAGTTCTTC
TRBJ1-1	-	-	TRBV11-2	CASSLDRNTEAFF	TGTGCCAGCAGCTTAGACAGGAACACTGAAGCTTTCTTT
TRBJ2-7	-	TRBD1	TRBV25-1	CASSAETGLRGEQYF	TGTGCCAGCAGTGCCGAGACAGGGCTCAGGGGCGAGCAGTACTTC
TRBJ2-3	once	-	TRBV11-2	CASSLDPQGSDTQYF	TGTGCCAGCAGCTTAGATCCGCAGGGGTCAGATACGCAGTATTTT
TRBJ1-2	-	-	TRBV6-5	CASSQLAGRGYTF	TGTGCCAGCAGCCAGCTGGCGGGTCGTGGCTACACCTTC
TRBJ2-3	-	TRBD2	TRBV12-3/TRBV12-4	CASSPTSGGQKYF	TGTGCCAGCAGCCCCACTAGCGGGGGGCAGAAGTATTTT
TRBJ2-1	-	-	TRBV6-2/TRBV6-3	CASSYVRAAYNEQFF	TGTGCCAGCAGTTACGTCAGGGCCGCCTACAATGAGCAGTTCTTC
TRBJ1-4	-	-	TRBV2	CASSYREGNEKLFF	TGTGCCAGCTCCTACAGGGAAGGGAATGAAAAACTGTTTTTT
TRBJ2-5	-	-	TRBV5-4	CASSLVGGETQYF	TGTGCCAGCAGCTTGGTCGGGGGTGAGACCCAGTACTTC
TRBJ1-4	-	-	TRBV19	CASSTWTEINEKLFF	TGTGCCAGTAGTACGTGGACTGAGATTAATGAAAAACTGTTTTTT
TRBJ2-7	-	TRBD1	TRBV5-6	CASSLEGNRGHYEQYF	TGTGCCAGCAGCTTGGAAGGGAACAGGGGACATTACGAGCAGTACTTC
TRBJ2-1	-	-	TRBV29-1	CSVGADEQFF	TGCAGCGTTGGGGCTGATGAGCAGTTCTTC
TRBJ1-1	-	-	TRBV5-4	CASSHGGERTEAFF	TGTGCCAGCAGCCATGGGGGGGAGAGGACTGAAGCTTTCTTT
TRBJ1-2	-	-	TRBV24-1	CATSAANQGFGYGYTF	TGTGCCACCAGTGCCGCCAATCAGGGTTTCGGCTATGGCTACACCTTC
TRBJ1-1	-	TRBD1	TRBV27	CASSSGQGAIAEAFF	TGTGCCAGCAGTTCTGGACAGGGGGCTATCGCTGAAGCTTTCTTT
TRBJ1-1	-	-	TRBV5-1	CASSLRGRAEAFF	TGCGCCAGCAGCTTGAGAGGGAGAGCTGAAGCTTTCTTT
TRBJ1-6	-	-	TRBV18	CASSRDTRSYNSPLHF	TGTGCCAGCTCACGGGACACCCGCTCCTATAATTCACCCCTCCACTTT
TRBJ1-2	once	TRBD1	TRBV25-1	CASSMTGSYGYTF	TGTGCCAGCAGTATGACAGGGTCCTATGGCTACACCTTC
TRBJ1-2	-	TRBD1	TRBV11-3	CASSPTDRSNYGYTF	TGTGCCAGCAGTCCCACGGACAGGAGTAACTATGGCTACACCTTC
TRBJ2-7	-	TRBD1	TRBV14	CASSVRTGTGSYEQYF	TGTGCCAGCAGCGTACGAACCGGGACAGGCTCCTACGAGCAGTACTTC
TRBJ1-4	-	-	TRBV7-2	CASSPREQGGREKLFF	TGTGCCAGCAGCCCGAGAGAACAGGGAGGGCGAGAAAAACTGTTTTTT
TRBJ2-7	-	TRBD2	TRBV5-8	CASSHLVGLAGGGNEQYF	TGTGCCAGCAGCCACCTAGTTGGACTAGCGGGGGGAGGGAACGAGCAGTACTTC
TRBJ1-5	-	TRBD1	TRBV30	CAWSRERAGGRQPQHF	TGTGCCTGGAGTAGGGAAAGGGCAGGGGGACGTCAGCCCCAGCATTTT
TRBJ1-1	-	-	TRBV19	CASSIGGGEAFF	TGTGCCAGTAGTATCGGCGGTGGTGAAGCTTTCTTT
TRBJ1-3	-	-	TRBV3-1/TRBV3-2	CASSPRTAESSGNTIYF	TGTGCCAGCAGCCCCAGGACAGCCGAGAGCTCTGGAAACACCATATATTTT
TRBJ1-1	-	TRBD1	TRBV5-4	CASSTGQGPTEAFF	TGTGCCAGCAGCACGGGACAGGGGCCCACTGAAGCTTTCTTT
TRBJ2-2	-	TRBD2	TRBV9	CASSVGLAGGQSTGELFF	TGTGCCAGCAGCGTAGGCCTAGCGGGGGGGCAGTCCACCGGGGAGCTGTTTTTT
TRBJ1-4	-	-	TRBV11-1	CASSLEADSQLFF	TGTGCCAGCAGCTTAGAGGCGGACAGCCAACTGTTTTTT
TRBJ2-5	-	TRBD2	TRBV6-2/TRBV6-3	CASSSGGEEFQETQYF	TGTGCCAGCAGTTCGGGGGGAGAAGAGTTCCAAGAGACCCAGTACTTC
TRBJ2-2	-	TRBD2	TRBV27	CASSWTSGGNTGELFF	TGTGCCAGCAGTTGGACTAGCGGGGGTAACACCGGGGAGCTGTTTTTT
TRBJ1-1	-	-	TRBV5-1	CASSLSRGYTEAFF	TGCGCCAGCAGCTTGAGCAGGGGTTACACTGAAGCTTTCTTT
TRBJ1-4	once	-	TRBV27	CASTTDSLNEKLFF	TGTGCCAGCACCACGGACAGTTTGAATGAAAAACTGTTTTTT
TRBJ2-5	-	-	TRBV7-7	CASSLSGGVGETQYF	TGTGCCAGCAGCTTATCAGGAGGGGTGGGAGAGACCCAGTACTTC
TRBJ1-1	-	-	TRBV6-1	CASSDGVYGTEAFF	TGTGCCAGCAGTGATGGAGTCTACGGCACTGAAGCTTTCTTT
TRBJ2-7	-	-	TRBV11-3	CASSLASTGGYEQYF	TGTGCCAGCAGCTTAGCGTCCACAGGTGGATACGAGCAGTACTTC